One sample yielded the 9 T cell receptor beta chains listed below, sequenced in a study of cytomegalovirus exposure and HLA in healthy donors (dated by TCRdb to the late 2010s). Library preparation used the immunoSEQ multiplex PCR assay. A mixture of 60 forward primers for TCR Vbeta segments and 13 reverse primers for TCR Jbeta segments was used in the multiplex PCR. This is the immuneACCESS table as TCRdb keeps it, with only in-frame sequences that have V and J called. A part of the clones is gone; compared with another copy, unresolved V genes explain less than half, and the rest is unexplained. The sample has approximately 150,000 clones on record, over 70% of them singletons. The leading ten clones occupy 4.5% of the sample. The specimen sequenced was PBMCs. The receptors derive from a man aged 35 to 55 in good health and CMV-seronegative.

The DNA of the CDR3 is TGCGCCAGCAGATCCTACAGGGGGCCCGGGGAGCTGTTTTTT. It is translated as CASRSYRGPGELFF. The V call is TRBV5-1, the J call TRBJ2-2, with TRBD1 matching 9 bases. Germline CDR1 SGHRS, CDR2 YFSETQ. The CDR3 is made up of 14 amino acids. J lost 6 bases, V lost 5 bases, and 5 bases had no gene match.

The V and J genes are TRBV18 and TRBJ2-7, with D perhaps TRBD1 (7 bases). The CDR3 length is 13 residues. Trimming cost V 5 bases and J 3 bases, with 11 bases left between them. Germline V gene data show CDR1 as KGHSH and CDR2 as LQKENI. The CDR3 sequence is CASSAGQNYEQYF. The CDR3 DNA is TGTGCCAGCTCAGCGGGACAGAACTACGAGCAGTACTTC.

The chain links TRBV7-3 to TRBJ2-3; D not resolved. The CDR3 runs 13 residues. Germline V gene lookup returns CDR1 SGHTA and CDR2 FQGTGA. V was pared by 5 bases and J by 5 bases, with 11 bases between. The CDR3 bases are TGTGCCAGCAGCCTTCCACCTAAAGATACGCAGTATTTT. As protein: CASSLPPKDTQYF.

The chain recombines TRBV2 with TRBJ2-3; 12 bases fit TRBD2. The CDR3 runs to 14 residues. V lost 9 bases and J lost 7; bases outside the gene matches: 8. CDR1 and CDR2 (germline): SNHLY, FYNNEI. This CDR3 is CARRGLAGSNTQYF. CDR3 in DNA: TGTGCCAGGAGAGGACTAGCGGGGTCGAATACGCAGTATTTT.

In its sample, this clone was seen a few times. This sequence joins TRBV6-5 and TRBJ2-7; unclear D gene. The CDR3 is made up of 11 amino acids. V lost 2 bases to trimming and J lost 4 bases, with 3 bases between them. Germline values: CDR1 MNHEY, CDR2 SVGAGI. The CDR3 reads CASSYLYEQYF. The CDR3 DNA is TGTGCCAGCAGTTACCTGTACGAGCAGTACTTC.

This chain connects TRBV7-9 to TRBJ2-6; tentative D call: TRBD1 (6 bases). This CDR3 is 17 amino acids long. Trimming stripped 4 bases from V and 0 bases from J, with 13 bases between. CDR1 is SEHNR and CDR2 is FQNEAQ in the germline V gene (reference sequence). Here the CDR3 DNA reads TGTGCCAGCAGCTCACCGGGACATTTCTCTGGGGCCAACGTCCTGACTTTC. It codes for CASSSPGHFSGANVLTF.

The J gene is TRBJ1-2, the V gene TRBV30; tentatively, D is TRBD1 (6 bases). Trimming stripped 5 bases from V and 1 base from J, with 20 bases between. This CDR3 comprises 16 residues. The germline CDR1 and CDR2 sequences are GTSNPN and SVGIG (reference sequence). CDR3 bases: TGTGCCTGGGCTAGACAGGCACGGACCCTTAACTATGGCTACACCTTC. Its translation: CAWARQARTLNYGYTF.

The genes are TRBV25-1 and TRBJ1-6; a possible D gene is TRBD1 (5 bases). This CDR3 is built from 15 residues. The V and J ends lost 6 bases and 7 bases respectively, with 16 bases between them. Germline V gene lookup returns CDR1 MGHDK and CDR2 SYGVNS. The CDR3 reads CASRAIGVVNSPLHF. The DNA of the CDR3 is TGTGCCAGCAGGGCTATAGGGGTCGTGAATTCACCCCTCCACTTT.

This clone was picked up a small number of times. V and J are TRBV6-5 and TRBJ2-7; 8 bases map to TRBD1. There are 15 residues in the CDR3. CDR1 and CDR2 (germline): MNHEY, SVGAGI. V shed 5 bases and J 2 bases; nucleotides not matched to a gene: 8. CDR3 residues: CASSPRRGPAYEQYF. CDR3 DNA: TGTGCCAGCAGTCCCCGCAGGGGGCCGGCCTACGAGCAGTACTTC.